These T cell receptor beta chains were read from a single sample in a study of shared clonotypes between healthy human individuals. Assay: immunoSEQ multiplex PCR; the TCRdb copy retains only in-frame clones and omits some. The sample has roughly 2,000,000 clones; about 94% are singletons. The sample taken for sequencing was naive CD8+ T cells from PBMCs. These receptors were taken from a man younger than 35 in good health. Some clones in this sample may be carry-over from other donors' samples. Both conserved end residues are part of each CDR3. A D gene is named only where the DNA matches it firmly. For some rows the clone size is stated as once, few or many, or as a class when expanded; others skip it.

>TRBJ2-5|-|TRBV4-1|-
CASSQDSAQYF
TGCGCCAGCAGCCAAGATTCGGCCCAGTACTTC
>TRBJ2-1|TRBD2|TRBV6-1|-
CASSEALLAGAYNEQFF
TGTGCCAGCAGTGAAGCGCTTCTAGCGGGGGCCTACAATGAGCAGTTCTTC
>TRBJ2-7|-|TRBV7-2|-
CASSLATGSYEQYF
TGTGCCAGCAGCTTAGCCACAGGGAGCTACGAGCAGTACTTC
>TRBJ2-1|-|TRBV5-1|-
CASSLALRGGSSYNEQFF
TGCGCCAGCAGCTTGGCTTTGCGTGGGGGGAGCTCCTACAATGAGCAGTTCTTC
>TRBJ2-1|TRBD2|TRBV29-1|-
CSVEGLAGAYNEQFF
TGCAGCGTTGAAGGACTAGCGGGGGCGTACAATGAGCAGTTCTTC
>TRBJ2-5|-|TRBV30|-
CAWSTEQDQETQYF
TGTGCCTGGAGTACAGAACAGGACCAAGAGACCCAGTACTTC
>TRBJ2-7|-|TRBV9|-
CASSPSDGNYEQYF
TGTGCCAGCAGCCCGTCGGACGGGAACTACGAGCAGTACTTC
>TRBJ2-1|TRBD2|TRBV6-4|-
CASSVEDGRNEQFF
TGTGCCAGCAGTGTTGAGGACGGGAGGAATGAGCAGTTCTTC
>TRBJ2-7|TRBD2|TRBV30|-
CAWNAGAYEQYF
TGTGCCTGGAACGCGGGAGCCTACGAGCAGTACTTC
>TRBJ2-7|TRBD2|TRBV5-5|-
CASSTGLAGWIEQYF
TGTGCCAGCAGCACGGGACTAGCGGGATGGATCGAGCAGTACTTC
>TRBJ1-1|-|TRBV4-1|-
CASSQGVGRMNTEAFF
TGCGCCAGCAGCCAGGGGGTGGGACGAATGAACACTGAAGCTTTCTTT
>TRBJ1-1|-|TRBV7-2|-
CASSPGLGNTEAFF
TGTGCCAGCAGCCCCGGTCTGGGGAACACTGAAGCTTTCTTT
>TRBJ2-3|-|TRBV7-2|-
CASSNLTDTQYF
TGTGCCAGCAGCAATCTCACAGATACGCAGTATTTT
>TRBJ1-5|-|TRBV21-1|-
CASTKKEGTGGGQPQHF
TGTGCCAGCACTAAAAAGGAGGGGACAGGGGGCGGTCAGCCCCAGCATTTT
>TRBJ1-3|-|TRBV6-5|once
CASSYFLGGEGNTIYF
TGTGCCAGCAGTTACTTCCTAGGGGGAGAAGGAAACACCATATATTTT
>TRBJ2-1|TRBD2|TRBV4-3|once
CASSQDQGGLAEYNEQFF
TGCGCCAGCAGCCAAGATCAGGGAGGACTAGCGGAGTACAATGAGCAGTTCTTC
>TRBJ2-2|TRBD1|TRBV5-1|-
CASSVVWDRGNGELFF
TGCGCCAGCAGCGTTGTTTGGGACAGGGGTAACGGGGAGCTGTTTTTT
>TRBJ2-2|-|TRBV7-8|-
CASSFQRRPRGELFF
TGTGCCAGCAGCTTCCAGCGGAGACCCCGCGGGGAGCTGTTTTTT
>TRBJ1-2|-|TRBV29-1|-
CSVLGGRVYGYTF
TGCAGCGTCCTCGGGGGCAGGGTGTATGGCTACACCTTC
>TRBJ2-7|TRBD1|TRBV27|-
CASSLRGPYEQYF
TGTGCCAGCAGTCTAAGGGGGCCCTACGAGCAGTACTTC
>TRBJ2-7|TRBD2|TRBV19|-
CASTFAGGYEQYF
TGTGCCAGTACCTTCGCGGGGGGTTACGAGCAGTACTTC
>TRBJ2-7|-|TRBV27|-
CASRWGASNEQYF
TGTGCCAGCAGATGGGGGGCCTCCAACGAGCAGTACTTC
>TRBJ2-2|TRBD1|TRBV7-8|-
CASSLDRGYTGELFF
TGTGCCAGCAGCTTGGACAGGGGTTACACCGGGGAGCTGTTTTTT
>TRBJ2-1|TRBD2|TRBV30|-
CIECGRAYGGEQFF
TGTATAGAGTGCGGGAGGGCCTATGGGGGTGAGCAGTTCTTC
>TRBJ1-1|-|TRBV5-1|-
CASSLVGATEAFF
TGCGCCAGCAGCTTGGTAGGGGCCACTGAAGCTTTCTTT
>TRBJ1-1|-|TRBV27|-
CASSPDRSTNTEAFF
TGTGCCAGCAGTCCGGACAGATCGACGAACACTGAAGCTTTCTTT
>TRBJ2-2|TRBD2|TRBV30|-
CAWSRKVAGVGTGELFF
TGTGCCTGGAGTCGAAAGGTGGCGGGAGTGGGCACCGGGGAGCTGTTTTTT
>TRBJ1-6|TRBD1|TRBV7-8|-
CASSETGVSPLHF
TGTGCCAGCAGCGAGACAGGGGTATCACCCCTCCACTTT
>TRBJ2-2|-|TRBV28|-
CASKWEANTGELFF
TGTGCCAGCAAATGGGAGGCCAACACCGGGGAGCTGTTTTTT
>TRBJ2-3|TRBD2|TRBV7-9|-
CASSLDGGRAGDTQYF
TGTGCCAGCAGCTTAGATGGCGGGAGGGCCGGAGATACGCAGTATTTT
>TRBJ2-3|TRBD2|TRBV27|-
CASSPLKAGGPVTDTQYF
TGTGCCAGCAGTCCCCTTAAGGCGGGAGGACCAGTCACAGATACGCAGTATTTT
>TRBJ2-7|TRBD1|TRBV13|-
CASSPTPGQGGEGNEQYF
TGTGCCAGCAGCCCCACCCCTGGACAGGGAGGCGAAGGCAACGAGCAGTACTTC
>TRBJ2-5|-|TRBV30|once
CAWSRAATGETQYF
TGTGCCTGGAGTCGGGCCGCGACGGGGGAGACCCAGTACTTC
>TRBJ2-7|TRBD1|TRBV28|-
CASSPGTGSYEQYF
TGTGCCAGCAGCCCCGGGACAGGCTCCTACGAGCAGTACTTC
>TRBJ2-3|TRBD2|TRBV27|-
CASSPRNSGDTQYF
TGTGCCAGCAGTCCCCGGAATAGCGGGGATACGCAGTATTTT
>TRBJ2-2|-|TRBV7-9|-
CASSLAGRVNTGELFF
TGTGCCAGCAGCTTAGCGGGCAGGGTTAACACCGGGGAGCTGTTTTTT
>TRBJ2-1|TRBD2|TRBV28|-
CASWGLAAYNEQFF
TGTGCCAGCTGGGGACTAGCGGCCTACAATGAGCAGTTCTTC
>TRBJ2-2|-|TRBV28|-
CASSLVGGNTGELFF
TGTGCCAGCAGTTTGGTGGGAGGGAACACCGGGGAGCTGTTTTTT
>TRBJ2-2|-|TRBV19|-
CASSIWAGNTGELFF
TGTGCCAGTAGTATATGGGCAGGAAACACCGGGGAGCTGTTTTTT
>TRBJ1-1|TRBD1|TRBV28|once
CASSFQDDRVGAFF
TGTGCCAGCAGTTTTCAGGACGACAGGGTAGGAGCTTTCTTT
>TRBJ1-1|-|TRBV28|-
CASSQMNTEAFF
TGTGCCAGCAGTCAGATGAACACTGAAGCTTTCTTT
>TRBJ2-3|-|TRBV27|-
CASSPGGRWGTDTQYF
TGTGCCAGCAGTCCCGGGGGACGGTGGGGCACAGATACGCAGTATTTT
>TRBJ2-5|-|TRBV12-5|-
CASGPPGEETQYF
TGTGCTAGTGGCCCCCCCGGGGAGGAGACCCAGTACTTC
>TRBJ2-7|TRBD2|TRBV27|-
CASSRGTSGRQGEQYF
TGTGCCAGCAGTCGGGGGACTAGCGGGAGACAAGGCGAGCAGTACTTC
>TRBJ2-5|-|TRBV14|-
CATSPRAGRIQETQYF
TGTGCCACCTCCCCTCGGGCGGGAAGGATTCAAGAGACCCAGTACTTC
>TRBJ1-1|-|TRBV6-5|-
CASSYSDRSNTEAFF
TGTGCCAGCAGTTACTCGGACAGATCAAACACTGAAGCTTTCTTT
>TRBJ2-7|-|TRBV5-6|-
CASSLLGGEQYF
TGTGCCAGCAGCTTGTTGGGGGGCGAGCAGTACTTC
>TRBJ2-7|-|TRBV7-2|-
CASSFSGIYEQYF
TGTGCCAGCAGCTTCTCAGGGATCTACGAGCAGTACTTC
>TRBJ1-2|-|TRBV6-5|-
CASSPGPFGFGYTF
TGTGCCAGCAGTCCAGGGCCGTTTGGGTTTGGCTACACCTTC
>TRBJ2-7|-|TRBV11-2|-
CASSLWAGDNYEQYF
TGTGCCAGCAGCTTATGGGCAGGGGACAACTACGAGCAGTACTTC